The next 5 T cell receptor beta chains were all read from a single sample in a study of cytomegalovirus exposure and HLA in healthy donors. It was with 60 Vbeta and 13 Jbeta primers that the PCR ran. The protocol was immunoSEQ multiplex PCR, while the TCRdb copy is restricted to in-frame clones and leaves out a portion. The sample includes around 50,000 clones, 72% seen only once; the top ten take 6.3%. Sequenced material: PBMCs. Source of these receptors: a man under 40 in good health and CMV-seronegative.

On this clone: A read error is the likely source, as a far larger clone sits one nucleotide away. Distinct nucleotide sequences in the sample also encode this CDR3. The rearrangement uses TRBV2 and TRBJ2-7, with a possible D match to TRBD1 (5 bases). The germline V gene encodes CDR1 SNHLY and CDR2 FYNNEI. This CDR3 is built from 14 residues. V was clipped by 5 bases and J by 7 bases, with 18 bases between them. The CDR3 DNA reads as TGTGCCAGCAGTCAAGAGACCCCACAGGTAGAGCAGTACTTC. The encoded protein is CASSQETPQVEQYF.

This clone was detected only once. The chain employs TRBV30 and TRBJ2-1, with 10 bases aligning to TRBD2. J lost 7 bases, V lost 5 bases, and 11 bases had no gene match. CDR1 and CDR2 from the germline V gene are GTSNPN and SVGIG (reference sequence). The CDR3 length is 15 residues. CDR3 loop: CAWSSSGRVRNEQFF. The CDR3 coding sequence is TGTGCCTGGTCCTCAAGCGGGAGGGTGAGGAATGAGCAGTTCTTC. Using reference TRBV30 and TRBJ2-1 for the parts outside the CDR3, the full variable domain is SQTIHQWPATLVQPVGSPLSLECTVEGTSNPNLYWYRQAAGRGLQLLFYSVGIGQISSEVPQNLSASRPQDRQFILSSKKLLLSDSGFYLCAWSSSGRVRNEQFFGPGTRLTVL.

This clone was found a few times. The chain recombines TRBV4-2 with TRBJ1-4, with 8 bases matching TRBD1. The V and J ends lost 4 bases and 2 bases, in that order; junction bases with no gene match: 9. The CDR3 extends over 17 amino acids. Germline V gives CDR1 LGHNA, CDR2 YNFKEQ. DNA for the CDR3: TGTGCCAGCAGCCGTACAGGGGGATCGACCACTAATGAAAAACTGTTTTTT. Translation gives CASSRTGGSTTNEKLFF.

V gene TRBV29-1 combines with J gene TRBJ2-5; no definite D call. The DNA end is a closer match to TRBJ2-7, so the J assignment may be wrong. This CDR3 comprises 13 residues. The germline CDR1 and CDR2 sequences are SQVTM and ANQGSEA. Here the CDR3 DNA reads TGCAGCGTTGTAGGAGCTAGCTCCTACGAGCAGTACTTC. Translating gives CSVVGASSYEQYF.

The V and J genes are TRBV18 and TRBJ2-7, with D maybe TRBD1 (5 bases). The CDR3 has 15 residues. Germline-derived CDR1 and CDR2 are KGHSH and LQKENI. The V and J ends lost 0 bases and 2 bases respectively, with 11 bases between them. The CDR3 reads CASSPPDIGPYEQYF. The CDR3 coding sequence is TGTGCCAGCTCACCACCGGACATTGGGCCCTACGAGCAGTACTTC.